This T cell receptor beta chain emerged from a study of cytomegalovirus exposure and HLA in healthy donors (dated by TCRdb to 2015 to 2018). Study-wide context: In an earlier analysis of several hundred of the donors, under 300 Gb of sequence data and roughly 100 million unique TCR beta sequences from roughly 200 million T cells were reported. The study aimed to test whether signatures of past pathogen exposure could be identified by cataloging public T cell receptors. In the later analysis, no new phenotypic data were used to find candidate immune exposures; instead, reliance was placed on TCR beta sequences and their occurrence across donors. The study used immunosequencing to profile the T cell repertoires of approximately 650 subjects and linked those repertoires to cytomegalovirus serostatus. Roughly 5 DR-DQ haplotypes were handled as single units for association and clustering, since linkage in the cohort was strong. Genome-wide SNP genotypes for about 65% of the roughly 670 donors were used in a later genetic analysis, which treated that subset as a discovery cohort. Donor age, sex, ethnicity and CMV serostatus were compiled alongside the repertoire data. Besides the first cohort of approximately 670 subjects, a separate validation cohort made up of over 95 different subjects was used. All discovery cohort repertoires had been generated on a single sequencing platform. A later analysis re-analyzed previously published TCR beta repertoires from roughly 600 donors and added high-resolution HLA genotyping to study TCR occurrence patterns. On average, approximately 250,000 unique TCR beta nucleotide sequences were sequenced per donor among some 430 genotyped donors of the cohort, with roughly 18% of those sequences being non-productive. High-throughput TCR immunosequencing, statistical association of individual TCRs with disease status, and machine learning were combined to predict cytomegalovirus infection status. Among the roughly 390 genotyped donors, approximately 77% belonged to the genetic ancestry cluster associated with self-reported Caucasian donors. Approximately 310 gigabases of sequencing data and around 80 million unique TCR sequences made up an early release that covered approximately 620 HLA-typed donors. Typing coverage differed by locus: A, B, C, DRB1 and DQB1 were typed in about 629-640 donors, DQA1 in 500 to 550, DPA1 in approximately 600, and DPB1 in 472. Both class I and class II loci were covered by HLA typing, at four-digit resolution. An earlier analysis of several hundred of the donors used high-throughput TCR beta sequencing to judge whether each TCR beta V gene segment behaved as functional or pseudogenic.

The cohort comprised around 690 healthy bone marrow donors. All cohort members were sampled while nominally healthy, although unrecorded immune exposures were likely present. The donor was CMV seropositive and belonged to the group of 250 to 350 seropositive cohort members. A peripheral blood sample was provided by each donor, and peripheral blood mononuclear cells were used for TCR beta sequencing. Genomic DNA was extracted from the blood cell samples with the Qiagen DNeasy Blood Extraction Kit. Regarding this clone: What antigen it recognizes has not been identified. Base qualities are not recorded, but no much larger clone differs from it by a single base.

Results the study describes overall, beyond this receptor: In a later analysis, several top co-occurrence clusters were reported to appear linked to parvovirus B19, influenza, CMV and Epstein-Barr virus. In a later analysis, most CMV-associated TCR beta chains were found to appear HLA-restricted, with HLA associations seemingly driven largely by CMV exposure. In vitro tests confirmed that a few of the cytomegalovirus-associated TCR beta chains recognize cytomegalovirus antigens. A further reported finding was that TCR beta sequences accurately predicted the HLA-A and HLA-B alleles for most subjects in the first cohort. The sequencing pipeline was judged likely to have produced a cluster of highly shared sequence variants as a technical artifact. V-gene and J-gene trimming of TCR beta chains was associated with a missense DCLRE1C variant in a later genetic analysis, and the association was replicated in an independent cohort. The authors suggested that the approach could potentially be extended to other disease states and immunological phenotypes. Across donors, most TCR sequences were observed very rarely, whereas some public TCRs were present in many individuals. When HLA alleles, especially DR and DQ, strongly co-occurred, attributing TCR associations to individual alleles was difficult. The cohort was sequenced for TCR beta chains only, and without alpha or paired-chain data the features that could be detected were limited. In both the original and validation cohorts, the classifier was reported to diagnose cytomegalovirus status with high specificity and sensitivity. According to a later genetic analysis, donors in an Asian-associated ancestry cluster had fewer N-insertions in productive TCRs than the approximately 690-donor mean. Linkage disequilibrium might explain the correlated functional status among segregating V segments, but an unknown experimental factor could not be excluded. In a later analysis, TCR association rates were found to vary across HLA loci, with the most associated TCRs seen for DRB1 alleles and the fewest for HLA-C alleles. Because the 87-base-pair reads could not distinguish some IMGT-functional V segments, including TRBV6-2 and TRBV6-3, those segments were excluded. Because counts were too low, about 18 rarely observed V segments, including chromosome 9 orphons, were left out of the earlier analysis of approximately 580 of the donors. Presence/absence analyses assumed roughly uniform sequencing depth across donors, an assumption that may not hold. Specific HLA alleles were associated with 18,000 or so TCR beta sequences at a false discovery rate of 0.05 in a later analysis. The study listed approximately 150 TCR beta chains as associated with cytomegalovirus. The only immune exposure information available for the cohort was CMV serostatus. Broadly in line with IMGT annotations, most TCR beta V segments showed up in productive rearrangements about 87% or about 30% of the time in an earlier analysis of several hundred of the donors. HLA typing was unavailable for some donors at each locus, so association tests used only the typed subset. Compared with equally common non-associated chains, HLA-associated TCR beta chains in a later analysis were more clonally expanded and had lower generation probabilities.

From the cysteine up to the phenylalanine, the CDR3 has a length of 13 residues. Kept here is only the CDR3 DNA, which spans 39 bases and is read in frame from base 1. The germline V gene gives CDR1 as SGHVS and CDR2 as FQNEAQ. The junction carries 12 bases between V and J, which are trimmed by 5 bases and 6 bases respectively. The library was produced with the immunoSEQ multiplex PCR assay. For the multiplex PCR, a mixture combining 60 forward primers for TCR Vbeta segments and 13 reverse primers for TCR Jbeta segments was used. The CDR3 region of rearranged TCR beta genes was amplified from genomic DNA by a multiplex PCR assay. On the Illumina HiSeq System, the amplified TCR beta libraries were sequenced as 87-base-pair reads. The paper's data handling went like this. A later analysis tallied tens of millions of unique TCR beta chains across the 666 repertoires, and approximately 11 million of those chains were shared by two or more donors. Raw reads were error-corrected and collapsed into unique sequences with a nearest-neighbor algorithm that merged closely related sequences to remove PCR and sequencing errors. Alignment of CDR3 sequences to IMGT reference sequences was used to assign V, D and J gene segments. For a sequence to be retained, a match of at least six nucleotides was required to both a V gene segment and a J gene segment. Rearrangements were called productive when the CDR3 lacked stop codons and stayed in frame with V and J; all others were non-productive. CDR3 was defined according to IMGT convention as the region running from the second conserved V-encoded cysteine to the conserved J-encoded phenylalanine. The earlier analysis of about 620 of the donors excluded sequences that lacked an unambiguous match to a single V gene segment. In an earlier analysis of approximately 500 of the donors, a V segment was called functional when productive rearrangements were above 56.7%, and segregating when the standard deviation between donors exceeded 5%. A statistical classification framework was built for diagnosing cytomegalovirus status from the catalog of TCR beta chain sequences. V and J gene assignment, in a later analysis, came from comparing TCR nucleotide sequences with IMGT/GENE-DB human TR gene sequences. The TCRdist pipeline was used in a later analysis to assign CDR3 sequences and most-parsimonious VDJ recombination scenarios. In a later analysis, each TCR beta chain was defined by its CDR3 amino acid sequence together with its V-gene family, and reads lacking a unique V-gene family were excluded. In a later analysis, around 600 highly shared, low-generation-probability nucleotide sequences were removed to address suspected cross-contamination and a sequencing artifact. A later analysis calculated a clonal expansion index for each public chain from normalized within-repertoire ranks of inferred template counts. A later analysis computed generation probabilities with a VDJ recombination model fitted to out-of-frame rearrangements, and checked the results against IGoR. In a later analysis, TCR-TCR, TCR-HLA and TCR-CMV co-occurrence was scored with hypergeometric tests, and a repertoire-size bias correction was applied to TCR pairs. To estimate false discovery rates, a later analysis permuted the HLA or CMV assignments 20 times. In a later analysis, co-occurring TCRs were grouped with DBSCAN, and TCRdist sequence similarity was added when clustering was performed within HLA-allele-positive subsets. Repertoires with fewer than 30,000 or more than 120,000 public chains were left out of co-occurrence clustering, as were five repertoires with anomalous nucleotide sharing. Not all clones reach the TCRdb copy of this immuneACCESS table, which keeps in-frame sequences only. Checked studies attribute under half of the gap to unresolved V genes and leave the rest unexplained. V and J calls and clone size are as listed in that table; D and trimming were resolved from the DNA. Counted in this sample were about 76,000 clones; about four fifths of them appeared once. Less than 9.5% of the sample is taken by the ten largest.

Sequencing input: PBMCs. The sequence derives from a woman aged 40 to 55 in good health and CMV-seropositive. The receptor chain draws on TRBV7-8 and TRBJ2-3, with a weak D call of TRBD2 (6 bases match). CDR3 sequence: CASSMLARDTQYF. The DNA sequence is given as TGTGCCAGCAGCATGCTAGCGAGGGATACGCAGTATTTT.